One and the same sample provided the 17 T cell receptor beta chains below, sequenced in a study of shared clonotypes between healthy human individuals. TCRdb's copy holds only in-frame clones and misses some; the assay was immunoSEQ multiplex PCR. The sample has approximately 1.5 million clones, 98% seen once. Specimen: naive CD4+ T cells sorted from blood. Subset reported: CD45RA+ positively selected. These receptor sequences come from a man aged 30-40 years in good health.

The chain combines TRBV5-6 with TRBJ2-7, with TRBD1 identical over 9 bases. The CDR3 covers 15 residues. The V gene end was trimmed by 4 bases and the J gene end by 3 bases; junction bases not matched to a gene: 8. Germline-derived CDR1 and CDR2 are SGHDT and YYEEEE. CDR3 sequence reads: CASSLQGADLYEQYF. The CDR3 DNA sequence: TGTGCCAGCAGCCTACAGGGGGCGGACCTCTACGAGCAGTACTTC.

The chain is built from TRBV7-2 and TRBJ2-1, with TRBD2 matching over 11 bases. CDR3 size: 17 residues. Germline V gene data show CDR1 as SGHTA and CDR2 as FQGNSA. J gave up 9 bases and V 5 bases, and 15 bases lay outside the gene matches. CDR3: CASSAPNGLAGGGEQFF. The CDR3 coding sequence is TGTGCCAGCAGCGCCCCTAATGGGCTAGCGGGAGGCGGTGAGCAGTTCTTC.

The chain carries TRBV7-9 and TRBJ1-2; D remains ambiguous. CDR3 length equals 14 residues. Germline assignment: CDR1 SEHNR and CDR2 FQNEAQ (reference sequence). Trimming stripped 1 base from V and 11 bases from J, with 17 bases between. The DNA of the CDR3 is TGTGCCAGCAGCTTAGTTAGCGCTAGAGAATGGTACACCTTC. As protein: CASSLVSAREWYTF.

CDR3 region: CASSLLTSVREQFF. The CDR3, as DNA: TGTGCCAGCAGCCTGCTAACTAGCGTCAGGGAGCAGTTCTTC. The chain is built from TRBV5-4 and TRBJ2-1, with 7 nucleotides matching TRBD2. The CDR3 extends over 14 amino acids. Germline CDR1 is SGHNT and CDR2 is YYREEE (reference sequence). Losses at the gene ends were 4 bases for V and 10 bases for J; bases not matched to a gene: 11.

The chain carries TRBV5-6 and TRBJ2-1, with D possibly TRBD2 on 5 matching bases. Trimming cost V 0 bases and J 3 bases, with 7 bases left between them. CDR3 length equals 14 residues. Germline CDR1 SGHDT, CDR2 YYEEEE. The CDR3 is CASSLVSGYNEQFF. The CDR3 DNA follows: TGTGCCAGCAGCTTGGTAAGCGGCTACAATGAGCAGTTCTTC.

The J gene is TRBJ1-3, the V gene TRBV5-1; the D gene is possibly TRBD1 (6 bases). The CDR3 is 15 residues long. Germline V CDR1 and CDR2: SGHRS, YFSETQ. V was clipped by 1 base and J by 2 bases, with 10 bases between them. In nucleotides, the CDR3 is TGCGCCAGCAGCTTGACACAGGGCGCTGGAAACACCATATATTTT. Its translation is CASSLTQGAGNTIYF.

The chain has TRBV5-1 and TRBJ2-7; 10 bases line up with TRBD2. This CDR3 is built from 16 residues. Germline V lookup: CDR1 SGHRS, CDR2 YFSETQ. V lost 1 base, J lost 5 bases, and 9 bases stayed unmatched. The CDR3, as DNA: TGCGCCAGCAGCTTGACTAGCGGGAAGGGCCGTGACGAGCAGTACTTC. Translated, it gives CASSLTSGKGRDEQYF.

The chain links TRBV25-1 to TRBJ2-7; D call uncertain. V was clipped by 2 bases and J by 2 bases, with 10 bases between them. Germline CDR1 MGHDK, CDR2 SYGVNS. The CDR3 extends over 14 amino acids. The CDR3 here is CASSESLPTYEQYF. CDR3 DNA sequence: TGTGCCAGCAGTGAAAGCCTTCCGACCTACGAGCAGTACTTC.

The chain has TRBV19 and TRBJ2-7; 11 nucleotides align to TRBD2. CDR1 LNHDA and CDR2 SQIVND come from the germline V gene (reference sequence). The CDR3 totals 14 residues. Trimming cost V 6 bases and J 6 bases; bases outside gene matches: 7. CDR3 region: CASRPLAGGTEQYF. CDR3 DNA sequence: TGTGCCAGTAGGCCGCTAGCGGGAGGAACCGAGCAGTACTTC.

This clone occurred once. The chain has TRBV4-1 and TRBJ1-5; D is ambiguous. Deletions cut 0 bases from V and 2 bases from J, with 8 bases between. In germline, CDR1 is MGHRA, CDR2 YSYEKL. The CDR3 has 15 residues. The CDR3 sequence is CASSQDQIRNQPQHF. CDR3 in DNA: TGCGCCAGCAGCCAAGATCAGATACGCAATCAGCCCCAGCATTTT.

The chain employs TRBV27 and TRBJ1-1, with 11 bases matching TRBD1. Germline loops: CDR1 MNHEY, CDR2 SMNVEV (reference sequence). The V gene end was trimmed by 6 bases and the J gene end by 5 bases; junction bases not matched to a gene: 2. The CDR3 contains 13 residues. CDR3 region: CASSGQGATEAFF. For the CDR3, the DNA is TGTGCCAGCAGCGGACAGGGGGCGACTGAAGCTTTCTTT.

CDR3 region: CASSSHGTATDTQYF. CDR3 DNA sequence: TGTGCCAGCAGCTCCCACGGGACAGCCACAGATACGCAGTATTTT. V gene TRBV7-9 combines with J gene TRBJ2-3, with 7 positions matching TRBD1. The CDR3 has 15 residues. Germline V gene sequence: CDR1 SEHNR, CDR2 FQNEAQ (reference sequence). Trimming cost V 4 bases and J 2 bases; bases outside gene matches: 6.

The chain links TRBV7-9 to TRBJ2-7, with unresolved D. The CDR3 is made up of 12 amino acids. Deletions cut 5 bases from V and 5 bases from J, with 10 bases between. CDR1 is SEHNR, CDR2 FQNEAQ, per germline (reference sequence). CDR3: CASSPPRDEQYF. The CDR3 DNA follows: TGTGCCAGCAGCCCACCCCGGGACGAGCAGTACTTC. The whole variable domain, filled in from reference TRBV7-9 and TRBJ2-7, reads DTGVSQNPRHKITKRGQNVTFRCDPISEHNRLYWYRQTLGQGPEFLTYFQNEAQLEKSRLLSDRFSAERPKGSFSTLEIQRTEQGDSAMYLCASSPPRDEQYFGPGTRLTVT.

This chain connects TRBV14 to TRBJ2-7, with 8 bases identical to TRBD1. Trimming took 7 bases from V and 4 from J; bases not matched to a gene: 6. Germline loops: CDR1 SGHDN, CDR2 FVKESK. The CDR3 extends over 13 amino acids. The CDR3 nucleotides are TGTGCCAGCAAAAAGACAGGGGTGTACGAGCAGTACTTC. This sequence encodes CASKKTGVYEQYF.

The chain uses TRBV6-1 and TRBJ2-1; TRBD1 might be the D (5 bases). Germline V gene lookup returns CDR1 MNHNS and CDR2 SASEGT. Trimming removed 5 bases at V and 5 bases at J, with 16 bases between. This CDR3 is 15 amino acids long. Here the CDR3 reads CASSITGDWDNEQFF. CDR3 sequence (DNA): TGTGCCAGCAGTATTACAGGAGATTGGGACAATGAGCAGTTCTTC.

This clone was detected only once. Other DNA sequences in the same sample also yield this CDR3. This chain links TRBV5-1 with TRBJ1-3; perhaps TRBD1 as D (5 bases). The CDR3 contains 14 residues. Germline V gives CDR1 SGHRS, CDR2 YFSETQ. Trimming stripped 2 bases from V and 1 base from J, with 7 bases between. DNA for the CDR3: TGCGCCAGCAGCTTAAGGGGATCTGGAAACACCATATATTTT. This translates into CASSLRGSGNTIYF. Combining the CDR3 with reference TRBV5-1 and TRBJ1-3 gives the whole variable domain KAGVTQTPRYLIKTRGQQVTLSCSPISGHRSVSWYQQTPGQGLQFLFEYFSETQRNKGNFPGRFSGRQFSNSRSEMNVSTLELGDSALYLCASSLRGSGNTIYFGEGSWLTVV.

The chain carries TRBV11-2 and TRBJ2-3; D is uncertain. Germline V lookup: CDR1 SGHAT, CDR2 FQNNGV. V gave up 2 bases and J gave up 5 bases, with 17 bases separating them. CDR3 length: 16 amino acids. The CDR3 DNA reads as TGTGCCAGCAGCTTATCCGGGCCAAGTGGTGGAGATACGCAGTATTTT. Translating it yields CASSLSGPSGGDTQYF.